This TCR beta chain was captured in a study of blood T cell repertoires in COVID-19. Study in general: Acute-phase and convalescent COVID-19 samples originated in the United States, Italy and Spain.

The table came from immunoSEQ multiplex PCR; TCRdb's copy has only in-frame clones and leaves some out. The sample includes about 190,000 clones, under 80% of them seen just once. V lost 0 bases, J lost 1 base, and 16 bases lay in between. The CDR3 totals 17 residues. CDR1 and CDR2 from the germline V gene are SGDLS and YYNGEE. V gene TRBV9 combines with J gene TRBJ1-2; perhaps TRBD1 as D (5 bases). What was sequenced was peripheral blood. The receptor comes from a woman between 50 and 59 years old with acute or convalescent COVID-19. CDR3 DNA sequence: TGTGCCAGCAGCGTAGGGAGCGGGGGAATCTTTAACTATGGCTACACCTTC. It is translated as CASSVGSGGIFNYGYTF.